This T cell receptor (beta chain) was recovered during a study of blood T cell repertoires in COVID-19. Study-wide background: The United States, Italy and Spain were the sources of the acute and convalescent COVID-19 samples. T cells, B-cell-depleted T cells, or PBMCs supplied cDNA or gDNA.

In the original workflow: Amplified reference gene primers provided the basis for estimating nucleated cell counts. Repertoires were generated with immunoSEQ multiplex PCR, while TCRdb's copy carries only in-frame clones and drops some. V, J and clone size were drawn from that table, and D and trimming were deduced from the DNA. The repertoire holds some 70,000 clones, around 88% seen once, with about 6% in the top ten. V lost 4 bases, J lost 2 bases, and 14 bases lay in between. The CDR3 consists of 15 residues. Germline lookup yields CDR1 SGDLS and CDR2 YYNGEE. This clonotype was sampled from an older woman with acute or convalescent COVID-19. The sequencing input was peripheral blood. J is TRBJ2-3 and V is TRBV9; the D gene is possibly TRBD2 (5 bases). The CDR3 protein is CASSRARELTDTQYF. Here the CDR3 DNA reads TGTGCCAGCAGCCGGGCACGGGAACTCACAGATACGCAGTATTTT.